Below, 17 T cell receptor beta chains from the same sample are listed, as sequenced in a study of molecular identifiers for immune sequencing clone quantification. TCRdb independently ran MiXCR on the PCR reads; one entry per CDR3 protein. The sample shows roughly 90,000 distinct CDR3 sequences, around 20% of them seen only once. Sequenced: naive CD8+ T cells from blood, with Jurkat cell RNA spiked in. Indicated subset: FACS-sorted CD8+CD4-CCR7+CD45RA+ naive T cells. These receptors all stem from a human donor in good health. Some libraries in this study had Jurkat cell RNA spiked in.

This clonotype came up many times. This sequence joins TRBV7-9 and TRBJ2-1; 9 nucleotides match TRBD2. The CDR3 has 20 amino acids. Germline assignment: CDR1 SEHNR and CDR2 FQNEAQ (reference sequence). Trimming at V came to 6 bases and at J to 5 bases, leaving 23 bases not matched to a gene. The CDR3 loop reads CASRGPAAGGYGTLNNEQFF. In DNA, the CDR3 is TGTGCCAGCAGGGGGCCAGCAGCGGGAGGTTACGGGACACTTAACAATGAGCAGTTCTTC.

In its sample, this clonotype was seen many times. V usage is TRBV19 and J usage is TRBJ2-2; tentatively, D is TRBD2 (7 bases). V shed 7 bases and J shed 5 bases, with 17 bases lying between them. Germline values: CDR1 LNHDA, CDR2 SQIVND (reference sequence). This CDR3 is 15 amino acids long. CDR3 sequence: CASTMGGRGTGELFF. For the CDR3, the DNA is TGTGCCAGTACTATGGGGGGGCGAGGGACCGGGGAGCTGTTTTTT. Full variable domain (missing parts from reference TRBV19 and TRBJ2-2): DGGITQSPKYLFRKEGQNVTLSCEQNLNHDAMYWYRQDPGQGLRLIYYSQIVNDFQKGDIAEGYSVSREKKESFPLTVTSAQKNPTAFYLCASTMGGRGTGELFFGEGSRLTVL.

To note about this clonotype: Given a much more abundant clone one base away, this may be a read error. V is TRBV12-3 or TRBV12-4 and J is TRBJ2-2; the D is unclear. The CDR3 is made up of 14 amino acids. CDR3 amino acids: CASSPRRSTRELFF. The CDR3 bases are TGTGCCAGCAGTCCACGCAGGTCCACCAGGGAGCTGTTTTTT.

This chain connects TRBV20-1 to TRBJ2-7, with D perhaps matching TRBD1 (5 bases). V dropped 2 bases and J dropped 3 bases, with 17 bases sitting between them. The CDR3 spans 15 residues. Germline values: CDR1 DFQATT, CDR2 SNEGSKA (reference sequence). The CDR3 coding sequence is TGCAGTGCTAGAAGGGATCCGGGCACAGGCTACGAGCAGTACTTC. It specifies CSARRDPGTGYEQYF.

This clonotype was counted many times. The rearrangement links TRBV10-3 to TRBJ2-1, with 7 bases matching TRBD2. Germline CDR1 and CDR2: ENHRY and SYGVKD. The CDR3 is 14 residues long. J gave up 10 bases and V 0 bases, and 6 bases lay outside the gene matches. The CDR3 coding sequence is TGTGCCATCAGTGAGTCGGTGCTAGCGGCCGAGCAGTTCTTC. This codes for CAISESVLAAEQFF.

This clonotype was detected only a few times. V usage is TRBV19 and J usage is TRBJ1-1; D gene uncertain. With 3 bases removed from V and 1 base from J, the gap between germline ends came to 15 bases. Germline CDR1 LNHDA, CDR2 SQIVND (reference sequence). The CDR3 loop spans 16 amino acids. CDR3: CASSIGYGVTNTEAFF. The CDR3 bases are TGTGCCAGTAGTATTGGTTATGGGGTGACGAACACTGAAGCTTTCTTT.

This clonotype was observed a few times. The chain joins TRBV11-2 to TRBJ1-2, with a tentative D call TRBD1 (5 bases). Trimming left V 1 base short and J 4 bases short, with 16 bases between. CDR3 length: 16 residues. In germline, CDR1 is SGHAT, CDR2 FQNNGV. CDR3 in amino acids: CASSLVGGADLYGYTF. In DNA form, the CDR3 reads TGTGCCAGCAGCTTAGTCGGCGGGGCCGACCTCTATGGCTACACCTTC.

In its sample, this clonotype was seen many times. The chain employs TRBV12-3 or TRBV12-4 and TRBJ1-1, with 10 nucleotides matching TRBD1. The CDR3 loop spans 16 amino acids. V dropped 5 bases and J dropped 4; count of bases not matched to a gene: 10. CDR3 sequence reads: CASSATGQGFFTEAFF. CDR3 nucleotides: TGTGCCAGCAGTGCCACGGGACAGGGGTTTTTCACTGAAGCTTTCTTT.

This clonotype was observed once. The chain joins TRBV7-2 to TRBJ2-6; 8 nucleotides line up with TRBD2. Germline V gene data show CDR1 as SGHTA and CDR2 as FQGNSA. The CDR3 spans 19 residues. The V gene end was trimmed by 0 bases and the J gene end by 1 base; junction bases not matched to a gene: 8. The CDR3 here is CASSLALTSGGSGANVLTF. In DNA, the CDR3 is TGTGCCAGCAGCTTAGCACTGACCAGCGGGGGATCTGGGGCCAACGTCCTGACTTTC.

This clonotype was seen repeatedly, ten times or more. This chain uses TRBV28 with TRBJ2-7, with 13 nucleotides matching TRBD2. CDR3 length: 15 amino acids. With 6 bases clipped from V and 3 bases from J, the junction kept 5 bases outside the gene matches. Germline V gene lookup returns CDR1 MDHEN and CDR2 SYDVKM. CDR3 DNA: TGTGCCAGCAGACTAGCGGGAGGGCCGGTCTACGAGCAGTACTTC. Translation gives CASRLAGGPVYEQYF.

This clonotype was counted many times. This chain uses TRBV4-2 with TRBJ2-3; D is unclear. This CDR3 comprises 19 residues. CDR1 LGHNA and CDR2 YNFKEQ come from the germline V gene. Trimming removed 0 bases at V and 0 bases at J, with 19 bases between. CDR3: CASSQDSLAEISSTDTQYF. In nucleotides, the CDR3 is TGTGCCAGCAGCCAAGACAGCCTTGCAGAAATTTCTAGCACAGATACGCAGTATTTT.

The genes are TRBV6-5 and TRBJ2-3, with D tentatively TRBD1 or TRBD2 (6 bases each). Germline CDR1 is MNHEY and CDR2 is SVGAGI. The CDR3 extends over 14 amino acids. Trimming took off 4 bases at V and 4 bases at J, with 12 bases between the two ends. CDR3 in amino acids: CASSSLGGPDTQYF. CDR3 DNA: TGTGCCAGCAGTTCCCTGGGGGGCCCAGATACGCAGTATTTT.

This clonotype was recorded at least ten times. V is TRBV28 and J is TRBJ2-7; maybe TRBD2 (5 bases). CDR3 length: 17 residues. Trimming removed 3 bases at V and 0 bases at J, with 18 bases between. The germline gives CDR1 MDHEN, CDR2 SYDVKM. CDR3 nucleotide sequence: TGTGCCAGCAGTTTGAGTTTGGAACTAGGGAACTCCTACGAGCAGTACTTC. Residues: CASSLSLELGNSYEQYF.

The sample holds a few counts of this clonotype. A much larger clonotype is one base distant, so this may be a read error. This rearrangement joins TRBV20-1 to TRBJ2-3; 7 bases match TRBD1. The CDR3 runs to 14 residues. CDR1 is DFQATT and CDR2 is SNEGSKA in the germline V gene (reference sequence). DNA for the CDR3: TGCAGTGCGGCGGACAGGCAGGCCACAAATACGCAGTATTTT. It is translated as CSAADRQATNTQYF.

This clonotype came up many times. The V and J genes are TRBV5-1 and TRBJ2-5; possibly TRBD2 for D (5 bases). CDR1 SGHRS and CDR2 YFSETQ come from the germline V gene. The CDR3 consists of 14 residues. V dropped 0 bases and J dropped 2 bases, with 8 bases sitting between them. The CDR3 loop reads CASSLVGLQETQYF. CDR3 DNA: TGCGCCAGCAGCTTGGTAGGACTTCAAGAGACCCAGTACTTC.

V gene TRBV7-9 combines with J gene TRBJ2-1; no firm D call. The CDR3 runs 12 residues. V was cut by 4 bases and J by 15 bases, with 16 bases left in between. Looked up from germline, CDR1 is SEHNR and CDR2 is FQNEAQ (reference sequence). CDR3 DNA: TGTGCCAGCAGCTCGATGACGAGGAGCTCGTTCTTC. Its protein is CASSSMTRSSFF. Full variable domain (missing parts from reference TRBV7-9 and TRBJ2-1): DTGVSQNPRHKITKRGQNVTFRCDPISEHNRLYWYRQTLGQGPEFLTYFQNEAQLEKSRLLSDRFSAERPKGSFSTLEIQRTEQGDSAMYLCASSSMTRSSFFGPGTRLTVL.

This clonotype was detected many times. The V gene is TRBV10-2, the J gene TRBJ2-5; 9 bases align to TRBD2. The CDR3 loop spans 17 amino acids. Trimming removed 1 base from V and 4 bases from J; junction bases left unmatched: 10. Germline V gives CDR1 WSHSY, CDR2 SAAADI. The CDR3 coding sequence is TGCGCCAGCAGTGAGTTACTTGCGGGGGGGCCCGGAGAGACCCAGTACTTC. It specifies CASSELLAGGPGETQYF.